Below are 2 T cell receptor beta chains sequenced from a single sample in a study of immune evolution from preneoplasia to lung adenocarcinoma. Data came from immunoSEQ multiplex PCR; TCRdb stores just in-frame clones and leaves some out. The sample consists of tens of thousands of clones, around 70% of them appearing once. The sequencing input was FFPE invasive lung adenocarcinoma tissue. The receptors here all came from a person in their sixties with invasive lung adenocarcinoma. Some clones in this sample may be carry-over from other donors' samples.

The CDR3: CASRPSGGRTDTQYF. Here the CDR3 DNA reads TGTGCCAGCAGACCTAGCGGGGGGAGGACAGATACGCAGTATTTT. V usage is TRBV6-4 and J usage is TRBJ2-3; 11 positions agree with TRBD2. Trimming removed 6 bases from V and 3 bases from J; junction bases left unmatched: 5. The germline V gene encodes CDR1 MRHNA and CDR2 SNTAGT. The CDR3 totals 15 residues.

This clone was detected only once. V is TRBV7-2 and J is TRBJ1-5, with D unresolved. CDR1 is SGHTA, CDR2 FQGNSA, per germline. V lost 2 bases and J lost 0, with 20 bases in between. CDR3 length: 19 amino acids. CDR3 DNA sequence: TGTGCCAGCAGCTTATACGAAATCGCAGGAAGCTATAGCAATCAGCCCCAGCATTTT. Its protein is CASSLYEIAGSYSNQPQHF.